This TCR beta chain was retrieved from a study of cytomegalovirus exposure and HLA in healthy donors. Across the whole study: Earlier results showed 117 million unique TCR beta sequences derived from roughly 180 million T cells.

The CDR3 runs 15 residues. Germline lookup yields CDR1 MNHEY and CDR2 SVGAGI. The V and J ends lost 2 bases and 7 bases, in that order; junction bases with no gene match: 7. Study-wide points: A list of more than 150 TCR beta chains associated with cytomegalovirus was given. Most TCR sequences were rare, but some public TCRs occurred in many donors.

PCR was performed using 60 Vbeta and 13 Jbeta primers. Sequenced by immunoSEQ multiplex PCR; TCRdb stores in-frame clones only, minus some. The sample records 180,000 or so clones, more than 70% being singletons. Points on this clone: The antigen is unknown.

The chain has TRBV6-5 and TRBJ1-2; 10 bases line up with TRBD1. This sequence originates from a woman between 50 and 59 years old in good health and CMV-seropositive. Material: PBMCs. CDR3 sequence (DNA): TGTGCCAGCAGTTACGCCGGACAGGGGGTCCGTGGCTACACCTTC. Protein sequence: CASSYAGQGVRGYTF.